The 29 T cell receptor beta chains below were found in one sample sequenced in a study of CD8 T cells in Susac syndrome. RNA in amounts of 0.5 to 1 ug was reverse transcribed with random hexamers. TCRdb processed the immunoSEQ multiplex PCR reads anew with MiXCR; each CDR3 protein has one entry. The sample holds approximately 150,000 distinct CDR3 sequences, roughly 95% seen once. Sequencing used CD4+ T cells from PBMCs. These receptors all stem from a human donor with multiple sclerosis.

This clonotype came up once. The rearrangement uses TRBV19 and TRBJ2-1, with 10 bases fitting TRBD2. The CDR3 runs to 14 residues. The trim removed 6 bases at V and 7 bases at J, leaving 6 bases unmatched. Germline-derived CDR1 and CDR2 are LNHDA and SQIVND (reference sequence). The CDR3 sequence is CASRGSGGLNEQFF. The CDR3 DNA reads as TGTGCCAGTAGGGGTAGCGGGGGGCTGAATGAGCAGTTCTTC.

The chain links TRBV5-1 to TRBJ2-7; 7 nucleotides match TRBD1. Germline assignment: CDR1 SGHRS and CDR2 YFSETQ. V dropped 2 bases and J dropped 2; count of bases not matched to a gene: 7. The CDR3 sequence is 15 residues long. The CDR3 DNA follows: TGCGCCAGCAGCTTCTCCCGACAGGGACCCTACGAGCAGTACTTC. Its protein is CASSFSRQGPYEQYF.

The rearrangement joins TRBV29-1 to TRBJ2-7; D perhaps matches TRBD1 (6 bases). The germline V gene has CDR1 SQVTM and CDR2 ANQGSEA. CDR3 length equals 12 residues. V shed 7 bases and J shed 3 bases, with 13 bases lying between them. This CDR3 is CSAVAGVYEQYF. In DNA form, the CDR3 reads TGCAGCGCGGTAGCAGGGGTCTACGAGCAGTACTTC.

The rearrangement joins TRBV2 to TRBJ1-1; 7 nucleotides line up with TRBD1. J lost 0 bases, V lost 2 bases, and 12 bases had no gene match. This CDR3 is built from 18 residues. The germline V gene has CDR1 SNHLY and CDR2 FYNNEI. The CDR3 sequence is CASSEIPPDRLLNTEAFF. The CDR3 nucleotides are TGTGCCAGCAGTGAAATCCCACCGGACAGGCTGTTGAACACTGAAGCTTTCTTT.

This rearrangement joins TRBV20-1 to TRBJ1-1, with D unclear. CDR3 length: 11 residues. Per germline, CDR1 DFQATT and CDR2 SNEGSKA (reference sequence). V was trimmed by 3 bases and J by 1 base, leaving 3 bases between them. The CDR3 reads CSARKNTEAFF. DNA for the CDR3: TGCAGTGCTAGGAAGAACACTGAAGCTTTCTTT.

A few counts support this clonotype. The chain has TRBV30 and TRBJ1-1, with unresolved D. Germline-derived CDR1 and CDR2 are GTSNPN and SVGIG (reference sequence). Trimming shortened V by 2 bases and J by 0 bases, and 4 bases separated the two germline ends. This CDR3 is built from 12 residues. The CDR3 sequence: CAWSHLNTEAFF. As DNA, the CDR3 is TGTGCCTGGAGTCACTTGAACACTGAAGCTTTCTTT.

This chain connects TRBV6-4 to TRBJ2-3, with 9 bases matching TRBD2. V trimming: 5 bases; J trimming: 3 bases; junction bases outside the gene matches: 9. Looked up from germline, CDR1 is MRHNA and CDR2 is SNTAGT. This CDR3 is built from 16 residues. CDR3 sequence (DNA): TGTGCCAGCAGTAAACTAGCGGGCGGCGGGACAGATACGCAGTATTTT. Translating gives CASSKLAGGGTDTQYF.

This clonotype was seen only once. The V and J genes are TRBV30 and TRBJ1-2, with TRBD1 matching 9 bases. Unmatched junction bases numbered 7, after V lost 2 bases and J lost 6 bases. Germline V CDR1 and CDR2: GTSNPN, SVGIG (reference sequence). CDR3 length equals 14 residues. The CDR3 spells CAWSFYRGQNGYTF. In nucleotides, the CDR3 is TGTGCCTGGAGTTTTTACAGGGGGCAGAATGGCTACACCTTC.

The genes are TRBV13 and TRBJ1-1, with TRBD1 as a possible D gene (5 bases). The CDR3 totals 13 residues. Trimming left V 5 bases short and J 2 bases short, with 9 bases between. Germline V gene lookup returns CDR1 PRHDT and CDR2 FYEKMQ (reference sequence). CDR3 sequence (DNA): TGTGCCAGCAGCGTACAGGATAACACTGAAGCTTTCTTT. This gives the protein CASSVQDNTEAFF.

The chain has TRBV12-3 or TRBV12-4 and TRBJ1-2; D gene uncertain. The V end was cut by 2 bases, the J end by 4 bases, with 11 bases between. The CDR3 has 14 amino acids. The CDR3 is CASSLTREGYGYTF. CDR3 DNA: TGTGCCAGCAGTTTAACGAGGGAGGGCTATGGCTACACCTTC.

In nucleotides, the CDR3 is TGTGCCAGCAGTTGGAATTTCGGGACTAGCGGTCAAGAGACCCAGTACTTC. It yields the protein CASSWNFGTSGQETQYF. This chain links TRBV27 with TRBJ2-5; 11 bases agree with TRBD2. The CDR3 loop spans 17 amino acids. J lost 2 bases, V lost 4 bases, and 9 bases had no gene match. Germline V gene data show CDR1 as MNHEY and CDR2 as SMNVEV (reference sequence).

V and J are TRBV27 and TRBJ1-2; 7 bases agree with TRBD1. Germline lookup yields CDR1 MNHEY and CDR2 SMNVEV (reference sequence). The V gene end was trimmed by 6 bases and the J gene end by 4 bases; junction bases not matched to a gene: 11. This CDR3 region has 15 residues. CDR3 amino acids: CASSRNVGQIYGYTF. Written as DNA, the CDR3 is TGTGCCAGCAGCCGAAACGTGGGACAGATCTATGGCTACACCTTC.

The chain couples TRBV28 to TRBJ2-1; 9 positions match TRBD1. The germline V gene encodes CDR1 MDHEN and CDR2 SYDVKM. This CDR3 is built from 14 residues. V was clipped by 7 bases and J by 5 bases; unmatched bases: 6. The DNA of the CDR3 is TGTGCCAGCATCCCTGGGACAGGGCACAATGAGCAGTTCTTC. It yields the protein CASIPGTGHNEQFF.

V is TRBV5-1 and J is TRBJ2-7; 8 bases are shared with TRBD1. The V gene end was trimmed by 0 bases and the J gene end by 2 bases; junction bases not matched to a gene: 7. CDR1 and CDR2 from the germline V gene are SGHRS and YFSETQ. This CDR3 spans 16 amino acids. The CDR3 DNA sequence: TGCGCCAGCAGCTTGGGGACAGGGATCAACACCTACGAGCAGTACTTC. Translation gives CASSLGTGINTYEQYF.

The V and J genes are TRBV30 and TRBJ2-1; D is possibly TRBD1 (6 bases). Germline assignment: CDR1 GTSNPN and CDR2 SVGIG (reference sequence). The CDR3 is made up of 13 amino acids. Trimming shortened V by 2 bases and J by 6 bases, and 11 bases separated the two germline ends. CDR3 loop: CAWSTGHLNEQFF. Written as DNA, the CDR3 is TGTGCCTGGAGTACGGGACATCTCAATGAGCAGTTCTTC. Variable domain in full (rest from reference TRBV30 and TRBJ2-1): SQTIHQWPATLVQPVGSPLSLECTVEGTSNPNLYWYRQAAGRGLQLLFYSVGIGQISSEVPQNLSASRPQDRQFILSSKKLLLSDSGFYLCAWSTGHLNEQFFGPGTRLTVL.

This chain connects TRBV4-3 to TRBJ2-5; 7 bases align to TRBD1. With V trimmed by 4 bases and J by 5 bases, 10 bases remained unmatched. This CDR3 comprises 15 residues. Germline CDR1 reads LGHNA; CDR2 reads YSLEER. The CDR3 sequence is CASSPQTGIGETQYF. The CDR3 DNA is TGCGCCAGCAGCCCTCAGACAGGGATTGGGGAGACCCAGTACTTC.

The rearrangement uses TRBV28 and TRBJ2-7; 10 nucleotides align to TRBD2. The germline CDR1 and CDR2 sequences are MDHEN and SYDVKM. J gave up 0 bases and V 10 bases, and 6 bases lay outside the gene matches. The CDR3 has 14 amino acids. The CDR3 loop is CATRSGGSSYEQYF. In DNA form, the CDR3 reads TGTGCCACCCGTAGCGGGGGGAGCTCCTACGAGCAGTACTTC. The whole variable domain, remainder taken from reference TRBV28 and TRBJ2-7, is DVKVTQSSRYLVKRTGEKVFLECVQDMDHENMFWYRQDPGLGLRLIYFSYDVKMKEKGDIPEGYSVSREKKERFSLILESASTNQTSMYLCATRSGGSSYEQYFGPGTRLTVT.

This chain joins TRBV7-3 and TRBJ1-1, with TRBD1 identical over 7 bases. This CDR3 region has 15 residues. Losses at the gene ends were 5 bases for V and 4 bases for J; bases not matched to a gene: 10. Germline V gene lookup returns CDR1 SGHTA and CDR2 FQGTGA. Here the CDR3 DNA reads TGTGCCAGCAGCACCGGACAGGCGGGGGGCACTGAAGCTTTCTTT. Encoded protein: CASSTGQAGGTEAFF. The whole variable domain, filled in from reference TRBV7-3 and TRBJ1-1, reads GAGVSQTPSNKVTEKGKYVELRCDPISGHTALYWYRQSLGQGPEFLIYFQGTGAADDSGLPNDRFFAVRPEGSVSTLKIQRTERGDSAVYLCASSTGQAGGTEAFFGQGTRLTVV.

This clonotype was observed a handful of times. The V call is TRBV11-3, the J call TRBJ2-3; D is uncertain. This CDR3 has 13 amino acids. Trimming stripped 3 bases from V and 0 bases from J, with 4 bases between. Per the germline V gene, CDR1 is SGHNT and CDR2 is YENEEA. The CDR3 reads CASSFESTDTQYF. In DNA, the CDR3 is TGTGCCAGCAGCTTCGAAAGCACAGATACGCAGTATTTT.

This clonotype is a singleton in its sample. The chain combines TRBV5-1 with TRBJ1-2; TRBD1 matches 9 bases. The CDR3 consists of 16 residues. Unmatched junction bases numbered 11, after V lost 4 bases and J lost 4 bases. Germline CDR1 and CDR2: SGHRS and YFSETQ. The CDR3 DNA follows: TGCGCCAGCAGCGCACGAACAGGGGGCTCCTCCTATGGCTACACCTTC. Encoded protein: CASSARTGGSSYGYTF.

V is TRBV7-2 and J is TRBJ2-2; either TRBD1 or TRBD2 may fit D (6 bases each). V gave up 0 bases and J gave up 0 bases, with 8 bases separating them. Germline V CDR1 and CDR2: SGHTA, FQGNSA. This CDR3 spans 16 amino acids. The CDR3 sequence is CASSLAGGTNTGELFF. As DNA, the CDR3 is TGTGCCAGCAGCTTAGCAGGGGGGACGAACACCGGGGAGCTGTTTTTT.

This chain connects TRBV7-9 to TRBJ1-1; 8 nucleotides agree with TRBD1. Germline CDR1 reads SEHNR; CDR2 reads FQNEAQ (reference sequence). The CDR3 is made up of 14 amino acids. Trimming at V came to 5 bases and at J to 2 bases, leaving 4 bases not matched to a gene. Here the CDR3 reads CASSASGGNTEAFF. In DNA, the CDR3 is TGTGCCAGCAGCGCCTCAGGGGGCAACACTGAAGCTTTCTTT.

This clonotype has a single count. J is TRBJ2-5 and V is TRBV20-1; D is possibly TRBD1 or TRBD2 (5 bases each). This CDR3 has 14 residues. Looked up from germline, CDR1 is DFQATT and CDR2 is SNEGSKA (reference sequence). The V end lost 2 bases, the J end lost 4 bases, and 14 bases lay between the germline ends. The CDR3 is CSARFWDGLETQYF. DNA of the CDR3: TGCAGTGCTAGATTCTGGGACGGCCTAGAGACCCAGTACTTC.

The rearrangement links TRBV20-1 to TRBJ2-7; 7 nucleotides match TRBD2. V was clipped by 3 bases and J by 3 bases; unmatched bases: 14. Germline CDR1 reads DFQATT; CDR2 reads SNEGSKA (reference sequence). The CDR3 has 16 residues. The CDR3 sequence is CSARNSLARGNYEQYF. DNA of the CDR3: TGCAGTGCTAGGAATTCACTAGCGCGAGGGAACTACGAGCAGTACTTC.

The chain has TRBV11-2 and TRBJ2-7; D might be TRBD1 (6 bases). Germline assignment: CDR1 SGHAT and CDR2 FQNNGV. The CDR3 extends over 12 amino acids. Trimming pared 10 bases from V and 2 bases from J, leaving 12 bases between. CDR3 in DNA: TGTGCCACGTACAGGGCACCCTACGAGCAGTACTTC. Protein sequence: CATYRAPYEQYF.

For the CDR3, the DNA is TGTGCCACAACGACCGGGACGGGCCTTGGCTACACCTTC. Amino acids: CATTTGTGLGYTF. This chain connects TRBV5-3 to TRBJ1-2; perhaps TRBD1 as D (5 bases). TRBV5-3 is marked as an open reading frame, function uncertain. V lost 9 bases and J lost 7, with 19 bases in between. The CDR3 length is 13 residues.

The chain has TRBV7-2 and TRBJ2-1, with D maybe TRBD2 (7 bases). V was cut by 0 bases and J by 2 bases, with 11 bases left in between. CDR3 length equals 16 residues. CDR1 and CDR2 (germline): SGHTA, FQGNSA. This chain's CDR3 is CASSLAAGATYNEQFF. The CDR3 nucleotides are TGTGCCAGCAGCTTAGCGGCGGGGGCTACCTACAATGAGCAGTTCTTC.

The rearrangement uses TRBV5-1 and TRBJ2-7; D is perhaps TRBD2 (5 bases). Germline lookup yields CDR1 SGHRS and CDR2 YFSETQ. The V end was cut by 0 bases, the J end by 2 bases, with 12 bases between. The CDR3 is 15 residues long. The CDR3 sequence is CASSLGAVGTYEQYF. In nucleotides, the CDR3 is TGCGCCAGCAGCTTGGGGGCGGTCGGGACCTACGAGCAGTACTTC.

This chain links TRBV29-1 with TRBJ1-2, with no clear D. V shed 3 bases and J shed 1 base, with 9 bases lying between them. The CDR3 is 13 amino acids. CDR1 and CDR2 (germline): SQVTM, ANQGSEA. The CDR3 coding sequence is TGCAGCGTTGATGACCGAGGTAACTATGGCTACACCTTC. Residues: CSVDDRGNYGYTF.